The 8 T cell receptor beta chains listed next were all sequenced from one sample in a study of PD-1 blockade in classical Hodgkin lymphoma. Each and every patient relapsed after autologous stem cell transplantation, and patients got differing brentuximab vedotin exposure. Some clones are missing from TCRdb's copy, which holds only in-frame ones; the method was immunoSEQ multiplex PCR. This table has about 86,000 clones, 89% appearing once. The sample was peripheral blood mononuclear cells (PBMCs), taken at baseline. These receptors were collected from a human donor with classical Hodgkin lymphoma.

The V gene is TRBV6-5, the J gene TRBJ1-1; D gene ambiguous. CDR3 length equals 15 residues. Trimming cost V 8 bases and J 3 bases, with 19 bases left between them. Looked up from germline, CDR1 is MNHEY and CDR2 is SVGAGI. CDR3 nucleotide sequence: TGTGCCAGCCAGCTACAGCGAGTTAGGTACACTGAAGCTTTCTTT. Encoded protein: CASQLQRVRYTEAFF.

The chain has TRBV18 and TRBJ1-2; 7 bases agree with TRBD1. Germline-derived CDR1 and CDR2 are KGHSH and LQKENI. Trimming removed 2 bases from V and 7 bases from J; junction bases left unmatched: 4. CDR3 size: 13 residues. DNA for the CDR3: TGTGCCAGCTCACCAAGACAGGGTATTGGCTACACCTTC. Amino acid sequence: CASSPRQGIGYTF.

In this sample, this clone turned up a few times. This chain joins TRBV27 and TRBJ1-1, with no clear D. Deletions cut 3 bases from V and 1 base from J, with 15 bases between. The CDR3 totals 16 residues. Germline CDR1 MNHEY, CDR2 SMNVEV (reference sequence). The CDR3 DNA is TGTGCCAGCAGTTTGCCTGGGCCGGGAGGGAACACTGAAGCTTTCTTT. Translation: CASSLPGPGGNTEAFF.

The chain links TRBV6-4 to TRBJ1-5; D is unresolved. Germline V gene sequence: CDR1 MRHNA, CDR2 SNTAGT. The CDR3 is 13 residues long. V was cut by 5 bases and J by 0 bases, with 5 bases left in between. DNA for the CDR3: TGTGCCAGCAGTCAAGATAGCAATCAGCCCCAGCATTTT. It translates to CASSQDSNQPQHF.

The V call is TRBV9, the J call TRBJ2-7, with 9 bases that match TRBD2. Germline V gene sequence: CDR1 SGDLS, CDR2 YYNGEE. The CDR3 is 14 amino acids. V trimming: 3 bases; J trimming: 7 bases; junction bases outside the gene matches: 8. The CDR3 DNA follows: TGTGCCAGCAGCGGACCGGGACTAGCTTTTGAGCAGTACTTC. It yields the protein CASSGPGLAFEQYF.

J is TRBJ2-3 and V is TRBV7-9, with 11 bases aligning to TRBD2. V dropped 3 bases and J dropped 1; count of bases not matched to a gene: 6. This CDR3 is 17 amino acids long. Germline V CDR1 and CDR2: SEHNR, FQNEAQ (reference sequence). The CDR3 loop reads CASSLGLAGGRTDTQYF. The CDR3, as DNA: TGTGCCAGCAGCTTGGGGCTAGCGGGAGGACGCACAGATACGCAGTATTTT.

The chain links TRBV10-1 to TRBJ2-1, with 9 bases lining up with TRBD1. The CDR3 has 15 residues. Germline V gene lookup returns CDR1 WNHNN and CDR2 SYGVQD (reference sequence). Trimming at V came to 2 bases and at J to 7 bases, leaving 6 bases not matched to a gene. CDR3 residues: CASSESPGTGNEQFF. The DNA of the CDR3 is TGCGCCAGCAGTGAGAGTCCCGGGACAGGGAATGAGCAGTTCTTC.

J is TRBJ1-4 and V is TRBV18, with D maybe TRBD1 (6 bases). Per germline, CDR1 KGHSH and CDR2 LQKENI. There are 15 residues in the CDR3. Trimming stripped 4 bases from V and 7 bases from J, with 16 bases between. CDR3 DNA sequence: TGTGCCAGCTCACAAAATCGACAGGACACTGAAAAACTGTTTTTT. Translation: CASSQNRQDTEKLFF.